This T cell receptor (beta chain) is drawn from a study of Graves' ophthalmopathy and Graves' hyperthyroidism. Findings of the study overall: Blood repertoires reportedly contained most expanded thyroid clonotypes above 0.001 frequency.

The TCR beta CDR3 regions underwent amplification from RNA transcripts. First-round RT-PCR used HTBI primers; second-round multiplex PCR followed. TCRdb processed the multiplex PCR reads anew with MiXCR; each CDR3 protein has one entry. The data show approximately 410,000 distinct CDR3 sequences, with less than 20% seen just once and roughly 7% held by the top ten. This clonotype was recorded many times. Its antigen is as yet unknown. Exclusion criteria comprised other autoimmune diseases, uncontrolled infections, pregnancy or lactation in patients. Sampling around 9.8 ml of fresh peripheral blood provided the PBMCs. Germline assignment: CDR1 SGHTA and CDR2 FQGNSA. The CDR3 extends over 14 amino acids. V lost 3 bases, J lost 4 bases, and 13 bases lay in between.

The receptor was derived from a woman aged 18-30 years with stable Graves' hyperthyroidism. The chain couples TRBV7-2 to TRBJ2-7; D might be TRBD2 (5 bases). Sequenced sample: peripheral blood. In nucleotides, the CDR3 is TGTGCCAGCAGCTTGACCCCGTCGGGGTACGAGCAGTACTTC. Translation gives CASSLTPSGYEQYF.